This TCR beta chain was observed in a study of shared clonotypes between healthy human individuals. Selected positively for CCR7 and CD45RO-negative, naive CD8 cells excluded terminally differentiated effector memory CD45RA+ cells. Per the germline V gene, CDR1 is SEHNR and CDR2 is FQNEAQ (reference sequence). CDR3 length equals 15 residues. Trimming removed 4 bases from V and 4 bases from J, with 13 bases in between. Only in-frame clones appear in the TCRdb table, and some are missing; sequencing was by immunoSEQ multiplex PCR. The sample holds approximately 810,000 clones, nearly 95% seen once. This receptor was obtained from a man aged 30-40 years in good health. Sequences were obtained from naive CD8+ T cells sorted from blood. The chain combines TRBV7-9 with TRBJ2-2, with TRBD2 as a possible D gene (5 bases). The CDR3 is CASSWEMDSTGELFF. CDR3 bases: TGTGCCAGCAGCTGGGAGATGGATAGCACCGGGGAGCTGTTTTTT.